One sample yielded the 18 T cell receptor beta chains listed below, sequenced in a study of blood T cell repertoires in COVID-19. Repertoires were generated with immunoSEQ multiplex PCR, while TCRdb's copy carries only in-frame clones and drops some. Altogether approximately 240,000 clones are present, more than 75% being singletons, with the ten largest covering more than 2.5%. The sequenced sample was peripheral blood. The receptors were gathered from a woman in her 30s who had recovered from COVID-19.

J is TRBJ2-3 and V is TRBV11-2; 9 bases line up with TRBD1. Germline loops: CDR1 SGHAT, CDR2 FQNNGV. V lost 2 bases to trimming and J lost 1 base; unmatched junction nucleotides: 13. The CDR3 has 19 amino acids. CDR3 DNA sequence: TGTGCCAGCAGCTTATTTCCCCGATCCAGGACAGGGGGCACAGATACGCAGTATTTT. It translates to CASSLFPRSRTGGTDTQYF. Full variable domain (rest looked up from reference TRBV11-2 and TRBJ2-3): EAGVAQSPRYKIIEKRQSVAFWCNPISGHATLYWYQQILGQGPKLLIQFQNNGVVDDSQLPKDRFSAERLKGVDSTLKIQPAKLEDSAVYLCASSLFPRSRTGGTDTQYFGPGTRLTVL.

The chain carries TRBV7-9 and TRBJ1-1; D might be TRBD1 (6 bases). This CDR3 comprises 14 residues. CDR1 is SEHNR, CDR2 FQNEAQ, per germline (reference sequence). Trimming stripped 5 bases from V and 6 bases from J, with 16 bases between. The CDR3 sequence: CASSHSPTGPEAFF. The CDR3 coding sequence is TGTGCCAGCAGCCACTCCCCTACAGGGCCTGAAGCTTTCTTT. The full variable domain, in which reference TRBV7-9 and TRBJ1-1 provide the parts outside the CDR3, is DTGVSQNPRHKITKRGQNVTFRCDPISEHNRLYWYRQTLGQGPEFLTYFQNEAQLEKSRLLSDRFSAERPKGSFSTLEIQRTEQGDSAMYLCASSHSPTGPEAFFGQGTRLTVV.

The gene calls are TRBV27 and TRBJ2-2; TRBD2 agrees at 7 bases. J gave up 7 bases and V 3 bases, and 5 bases lay outside the gene matches. The CDR3 runs 14 residues. The germline V gene has CDR1 MNHEY and CDR2 SMNVEV (reference sequence). The CDR3 coding sequence is TGTGCCAGCAGTTTCCGACTAGCTAGCGGGGAGCTGTTTTTT. It translates to CASSFRLASGELFF.

The chain joins TRBV29-1 to TRBJ1-2, with 7 bases lining up with TRBD1. Germline V gene lookup returns CDR1 SQVTM and CDR2 ANQGSEA. The CDR3 totals 11 residues. V trimming: 4 bases; J trimming: 14 bases; junction bases outside the gene matches: 10. The CDR3 DNA follows: TGCAGCGTTGGGGGTGAACAGGGGTTAACCTTC. Translated: CSVGGEQGLTF.

About this clone itself: The sample contains more than one DNA sequence encoding this CDR3. The chain couples TRBV5-1 to TRBJ2-6; D is perhaps TRBD1 (6 bases). The CDR3 is made up of 16 amino acids. Germline-derived CDR1 and CDR2 are SGHRS and YFSETQ. The V end was cut by 4 bases, the J end by 0 bases, with 11 bases between. The CDR3 is CASSLGQTSGANVLTF. The CDR3 nucleotides are TGCGCCAGCAGCCTCGGACAGACCTCTGGGGCCAACGTCCTGACTTTC.

V gene TRBV7-9 combines with J gene TRBJ2-5, with D perhaps TRBD2 (6 bases). The CDR3 is 14 amino acids. The V end was cut by 4 bases, the J end by 5 bases, with 14 bases between. The V gene's germline CDR1 is SEHNR and CDR2 FQNEAQ (reference sequence). CDR3 in DNA: TGTGCCAGCAGCTGGGGAGGAGGCGGGGAGACCCAGTACTTC. As protein: CASSWGGGGETQYF.

A remark on this clone: This specimen includes other DNA sequences encoding the same CDR3. The rearrangement links TRBV18 to TRBJ2-5, with TRBD2 as a possible D gene (6 bases). The CDR3 runs 13 residues. Germline lookup yields CDR1 KGHSH and CDR2 LQKENI. V lost 3 bases to trimming and J lost 2 bases, with 7 bases between them. DNA for the CDR3: TGTGCCAGCTCACCGGGACTTCAAGAGACCCAGTACTTC. This translates into CASSPGLQETQYF.

This chain connects TRBV5-1 to TRBJ2-3, with TRBD1 identical over 8 bases. The V gene end was trimmed by 3 bases and the J gene end by 1 base; junction bases not matched to a gene: 7. This CDR3 has 16 residues. CDR1 SGHRS and CDR2 YFSETQ come from the germline V gene. CDR3 amino acids: CASSSLGGQGTDTQYF. The CDR3 coding sequence is TGCGCCAGCAGCTCCCTCGGGGGACAGGGCACAGATACGCAGTATTTT.

The genes are TRBV5-5 and TRBJ1-5; D not certain. The CDR3 covers 13 residues. The germline V and J ends were trimmed by 4 bases and 6 bases, with 11 bases remaining between them. CDR1 is SGHKS and CDR2 is YYEKEE in the germline V gene (reference sequence). As DNA, the CDR3 is TGTGCCAGCAGCGTGGGCCCAGGTCAGCCCCAGCATTTT. Protein sequence: CASSVGPGQPQHF.

The chain uses TRBV7-3 and TRBJ2-7, with 11 bases identical to TRBD2. This CDR3 is built from 16 residues. The ends lost 6 bases at V and 2 bases at J; junction bases unmatched: 9. Germline V gene data show CDR1 as SGHTA and CDR2 as FQGTGA. CDR3 DNA sequence: TGTGCCAGCAGTAAGACTAGCGGGGCAGAGCCCTACGAGCAGTACTTC. Translated, it gives CASSKTSGAEPYEQYF.

The chain combines TRBV3-1 (or the pseudogene TRBV3-2) with TRBJ2-3, with D tentatively TRBD2 (6 bases). Trimming left V 1 base short and J 5 bases short, with 16 bases between. The CDR3 length is 16 residues. Germline V lookup: CDR1 LGHDT, CDR2 YNNKEL (reference sequence). This chain's CDR3 is CASSQGRGLKGDTQYF. CDR3 in DNA: TGTGCCAGCAGCCAAGGGCGGGGTCTGAAGGGAGATACGCAGTATTTT.

The rearrangement links TRBV11-2 to TRBJ2-5; 11 positions agree with TRBD2. After removal of 4 bases from V and 4 bases from J, the junction contained 8 bases not matched to a gene. The CDR3 sequence is 16 residues long. Germline loops: CDR1 SGHAT, CDR2 FQNNGV. The CDR3 DNA sequence: TGTGCCAGCAGCTCCCCCATAGCGGGGGGGCTAGAGACCCAGTACTTC. Residues: CASSSPIAGGLETQYF.

This clone appeared once. Written as DNA, the CDR3 is TGTGCCAGCAGCATGGGACAGGGGAGGAACACTGAAGCTTTCTTT. It specifies CASSMGQGRNTEAFF. The gene calls are TRBV5-4 and TRBJ1-1; 10 bases align to TRBD1. CDR3 length equals 15 residues. V shed 4 bases, J shed 1 base, and the junction held 4 bases outside the gene matches. The germline gives CDR1 SGHNT, CDR2 YYREEE (reference sequence). The full variable domain, its missing parts supplied by reference TRBV5-4 and TRBJ1-1, is ETGVTQSPTHLIKTRGQQVTLRCSSQSGHNTVSWYQQALGQGPQFIFQYYREEENGRGNFPPRFSGLQFPNYSSELNVNALELDDSALYLCASSMGQGRNTEAFFGQGTRLTVV.

V and J are TRBV6-5 and TRBJ1-1; D uncertain. Trimming stripped 4 bases from V and 1 base from J, with 10 bases between. CDR3 length equals 14 residues. Germline-derived CDR1 and CDR2 are MNHEY and SVGAGI. CDR3 residues: CASSSPGKNTEAFF. The CDR3 DNA is TGTGCCAGCAGTTCCCCGGGGAAGAACACTGAAGCTTTCTTT.

This chain's CDR3 is CARSVGQGGWDTGELFF. The DNA of the CDR3 is TGTGCCAGAAGCGTAGGACAGGGAGGATGGGACACCGGGGAGCTGTTTTTT. This sequence joins TRBV5-3 and TRBJ2-2; 8 bases are shared with TRBD1. TRBV5-3 has ORF status, its function being uncertain. V shed 4 bases and J 3 bases; nucleotides not matched to a gene: 11. The CDR3 has 17 amino acids.

This chain joins TRBV6-2 or TRBV6-3 and TRBJ2-3, with 9 bases fitting TRBD2. Unmatched junction bases numbered 6, after V lost 0 bases and J lost 5 bases. CDR3 length: 16 amino acids. Germline CDR1 and CDR2: MNHEY and SVGEGT. CDR3 protein: CASSYSFSGGQDTQYF. CDR3 coding DNA: TGTGCCAGCAGTTACTCGTTTAGCGGGGGACAAGATACGCAGTATTTT.

The V call is TRBV19, the J call TRBJ2-3; 10 bases line up with TRBD2. Germline CDR1 reads LNHDA; CDR2 reads SQIVND (reference sequence). The CDR3 is 17 amino acids. V lost 6 bases, J lost 3 bases, and 12 bases stayed unmatched. The CDR3 reads CASRDLAGVLGTDTQYF. CDR3 nucleotides: TGTGCCAGTAGGGACCTAGCGGGGGTCCTGGGGACAGATACGCAGTATTTT.

V usage is TRBV27 and J usage is TRBJ2-1, with D perhaps TRBD2 (6 bases). CDR1 MNHEY and CDR2 SMNVEV come from the germline V gene (reference sequence). The CDR3 consists of 15 residues. With 5 bases removed from V and 11 bases from J, the gap between germline ends came to 22 bases. Written as DNA, the CDR3 is TGTGCCAGCAGTCCGCGGGACCGTGGTAGAGTGCAGCAGTTCTTC. Protein: CASSPRDRGRVQQFF.